This passage covers 9 T cell receptor beta chains from one sample sequenced in a study of tumor and adjacent non-tumor tissue in lung cancer. TCRbeta libraries were built with three rounds of nested PCR, modified from ARM-PCR. TCRdb fed the multiplex PCR reads into MiXCR, producing one record per CDR3 protein. The data show 95,000 to 150,000 distinct CDR3 sequences, over 65% seen once. This sample's RNA came from whole unsorted tissue. Material: lung tumor tissue. Receptors were obtained from a man under 40 with non-small cell lung cancer.

The V and J genes are TRBV20-1 and TRBJ2-3; D uncertain. Germline values: CDR1 DFQATT, CDR2 SNEGSKA (reference sequence). There are 13 residues in the CDR3. Trimming left V 4 bases short and J 2 bases short, with 10 bases between. This CDR3 reads CSAIPKHTDTQYF. The CDR3 DNA reads as TGCAGTGCTATTCCCAAGCACACAGATACGCAGTATTTT.

The CDR3 DNA sequence: TGCGCCAGCAGGAAGACTAGCGGGAGCACAGATACGCAGTATTTT. Protein product: CASRKTSGSTDTQYF. The V gene is TRBV5-1, the J gene TRBJ2-3, with TRBD2 matching 10 bases. Trimming cost V 5 bases and J 0 bases; bases outside gene matches: 3. Germline-derived CDR1 and CDR2 are SGHRS and YFSETQ. The CDR3 extends over 15 amino acids.

With regard to this clonotype: The junction departs from germline at one end; a sequencing error may be responsible. The J gene is TRBJ2-1, the V gene TRBV20-1; 9 bases fit TRBD2. Germline CDR1 and CDR2: DFQATT and SNEGSKA (reference sequence). This CDR3 comprises 14 residues. CDR3 in DNA: TGCAGTGCCAGCTCCGCGGGAGGGTACGATGAGCAATTCTTC. Translating gives CSASSAGGYDEQFF.

As concerns this clonotype: The junction and the germline gene differ at one end; a read error may be behind it. The chain couples TRBV12-3 or TRBV12-4 to TRBJ2-3; 9 positions agree with TRBD1. This CDR3 is 14 amino acids long. The CDR3 DNA reads TGTGCCGGCAGTTTTTTACAGGGGGCTGATACGCAGTATTTT. It is translated as CAGSFLQGADTQYF.

This clonotype was recorded only once. A much larger clone is a single base away; this may be a read error. The conserved final phenylalanine or tryptophan is absent from the CDR3, which likely points to a read error. The chain employs TRBV20-1 and TRBJ2-7; no firm D call. The CDR3 runs to 13 residues. Germline CDR1 and CDR2: DFQATT and SNEGSKA (reference sequence). Trimming stripped 5 bases from V and 0 bases from J, with 11 bases between. CDR3 sequence reads: CSAPAESSYEQYI. The CDR3 DNA reads as TGCAGTGCTCCCGCTGAGAGCTCCTACGAGCAGTACATC.

This clonotype was recorded at least ten times. This chain connects TRBV20-1 to TRBJ1-2; weak D call: TRBD1 (5 bases). CDR3 length: 16 amino acids. CDR1 DFQATT and CDR2 SNEGSKA come from the germline V gene (reference sequence). The V and J ends lost 4 bases and 4 bases respectively, with 22 bases between them. CDR3 in DNA: TGCAGTGCTAACAACATGCAAAAGGGGCCGGGCTATGGCTACACCTTC. Translation gives CSANNMQKGPGYGYTF.

With respect to this clonotype: Mismatch with germline at one junction end may stem from a read error. CDR3 in DNA: TGTGTCAGCCGATGGGGGGGCTCCCGACCAGAGTCGGATACGCAGTATTTT. Translated: CVSRWGGSRPESDTQYF. The chain employs TRBV6-1 and TRBJ2-3, with D possibly TRBD2 on 7 matching bases. The length of the CDR3 is 17 residues. Germline loops: CDR1 MNHNS, CDR2 SASEGT.

With regard to this clonotype: It may be a read error: a sequence one base away is much more abundant. The chain uses TRBV10-3 and TRBJ2-7; 8 bases align to TRBD1. Germline CDR1 ENHRY, CDR2 SYGVKD. The CDR3 runs 12 residues. The V and J ends lost 10 bases and 6 bases, in that order; junction bases with no gene match: 8. Written as DNA, the CDR3 is TGTGCCACACAGGGGGAGTACTGCGAGCAGTACTTC. Its translation is CATQGEYCEQYF.

A word on this clonotype: This may be a read error, as it is one base from a much larger clone. V and J are TRBV4-1 and TRBJ2-7; D uncertain. In germline, CDR1 is MGHRA, CDR2 YSYEKL. The germline V and J ends were trimmed by 4 bases and 2 bases, with 15 bases remaining between them. The CDR3 is made up of 15 amino acids. As DNA, the CDR3 is TGCGCCAGCAGCCTAGGCGGCGGTAGCACCTACGAGCAGTACTTC. It is translated as CASSLGGGSTYEQYF.